One sample yielded the 14 T cell receptor beta chains listed below, sequenced in a study of blood T cell repertoires in COVID-19. Sequencing was performed with immunoSEQ multiplex PCR; in TCRdb, only in-frame clones are kept and a portion is missing. The sample shows under 400,000 clones, roughly nine tenths of them seen only once. The sample taken for sequencing was peripheral blood. These receptors originate from a woman aged 55-69 years with COVID-19, enrolled during active disease.

CDR3 bases: TGTGCCAGCAGCCCGGGACAGGTCAAACGGGGCTACACCTTC. Translating it yields CASSPGQVKRGYTF. This chain links TRBV9 with TRBJ1-2, with 8 bases fitting TRBD1. The CDR3 has 14 residues. Germline V lookup: CDR1 SGDLS, CDR2 YYNGEE. With V trimmed by 4 bases and J by 8 bases, 10 bases remained unmatched.

J is TRBJ1-5 and V is TRBV7-2; TRBD1 matches 7 bases. This CDR3 is 15 amino acids long. Germline trimming cut 0 bases from V and 4 bases from J; bases unmatched to any gene: 3. CDR1 SGHTA and CDR2 FQGNSA come from the germline V gene. The CDR3 region has the DNA TGTGCCAGCAGCTTAGCGGGACAGCCGAATCAGCCCCAGCATTTT. This gives the protein CASSLAGQPNQPQHF.

The genes are TRBV6-6 and TRBJ1-5; D is possibly TRBD1 (6 bases). The CDR3 loop spans 15 amino acids. The V gene lost 2 bases and the J gene lost 5 bases, with 13 bases spanning the gap. CDR1 is MNHNY and CDR2 is SVGAGI in the germline V gene (reference sequence). The CDR3 DNA is TGTGCCAGCAGTTACCTTACAGGGACCCATCAGCCCCAGCATTTT. Protein sequence: CASSYLTGTHQPQHF.

This chain connects TRBV3-1 (or the pseudogene TRBV3-2) to TRBJ2-1; TRBD1 is a possible D gene (5 bases). Trimming cost V 4 bases and J 9 bases, with 13 bases left between them. Germline CDR1 is LGHDT and CDR2 is YNNKEL (reference sequence). The CDR3 loop spans 13 amino acids. The CDR3 bases are TGTGCCAGCAGCCGTTCTAAAGGGGCTGAGCAGTTCTTC. This gives the protein CASSRSKGAEQFF.

J is TRBJ2-1 and V is TRBV5-8; 9 nucleotides line up with TRBD2. Germline V lookup: CDR1 SGHTS, CDR2 YDEGEE. This CDR3 comprises 18 residues. V was pared by 4 bases and J by 7 bases, with 18 bases of the junction left unmatched. CDR3 bases: TGTGCCAGCAGCCCGGGGTGGTTAGCGGGGGACCTTTTGAATGAGCAGTTCTTC. This encodes CASSPGWLAGDLLNEQFF.

The rearrangement links TRBV4-1 to TRBJ1-5; 8 bases are shared with TRBD1. Germline V gene sequence: CDR1 MGHRA, CDR2 YSYEKL. CDR3 size: 15 residues. J was trimmed by 5 bases and V by 0 bases; bases with no gene match: 3. The CDR3 DNA follows: TGCGCCAGCAGCCAAGACGACAGGGGTTATCAGCCCCAGCATTTT. Translated, it gives CASSQDDRGYQPQHF.

The rearrangement joins TRBV5-1 to TRBJ2-2; 11 positions match TRBD1. The germline gives CDR1 SGHRS, CDR2 YFSETQ. V lost 3 bases, J lost 4 bases, and 5 bases stayed unmatched. This CDR3 region has 16 residues. The CDR3 bases are TGCGCCAGCAGCTCCCCCGGGACAGGGGGCACCGGGGAGCTGTTTTTT. Protein product: CASSSPGTGGTGELFF.

The V gene is TRBV5-1, the J gene TRBJ2-5, with TRBD2 identical over 8 bases. The CDR3 contains 13 residues. Germline trimming cut 6 bases from V and 2 bases from J; bases unmatched to any gene: 3. Germline CDR1 and CDR2: SGHRS and YFSETQ. The CDR3 loop is CASTGGGQETQYF. The CDR3 nucleotides read TGCGCCAGCACCGGGGGGGGACAAGAGACCCAGTACTTC.

The chain combines TRBV10-1 with TRBJ2-5; 11 bases fit TRBD2. CDR3 size: 16 residues. V lost 5 bases and J lost 2; bases outside the gene matches: 7. Per germline, CDR1 WNHNN and CDR2 SYGVQD (reference sequence). The CDR3 loop is CASSPLAGGSQETQYF. The CDR3 coding sequence is TGCGCCAGCAGTCCGCTAGCGGGGGGTTCTCAAGAGACCCAGTACTTC.

The chain links TRBV19 to TRBJ1-2; 7 positions agree with TRBD1. The trim removed 5 bases at V and 10 bases at J, leaving 7 bases unmatched. In germline, CDR1 is LNHDA, CDR2 SQIVND (reference sequence). The CDR3 sequence is 12 residues long. The CDR3 DNA sequence: TGTGCCAGTAGTCCCTCGACAGGGACCTACACCTTC. Translation: CASSPSTGTYTF.

The chain carries TRBV6-5 and TRBJ2-3; D is possibly TRBD2 (7 bases). Trimming left V 8 bases short and J 2 bases short, with 14 bases between. The CDR3 length is 14 residues. Germline V CDR1 and CDR2: MNHEY, SVGAGI. The DNA for the CDR3 is TGTGCCAGCCGTCGGGGGGCCCCCACAGATACGCAGTATTTT. It translates to CASRRGAPTDTQYF.

The chain joins TRBV18 to TRBJ2-7; TRBD1 matches 7 bases. Trimming removed 4 bases from V and 1 base from J; junction bases left unmatched: 4. CDR3 length: 14 residues. CDR1 and CDR2 (germline): KGHSH, LQKENI. The CDR3: CASSRQGESYEQYF. The CDR3, as DNA: TGTGCCAGCTCACGGCAGGGGGAATCCTACGAGCAGTACTTC.

A single count supports this clone. V usage is TRBV10-1 and J usage is TRBJ2-2; D unclear. CDR1 and CDR2 (germline): WNHNN, SYGVQD (reference sequence). Trimming pared 3 bases from V and 4 bases from J, leaving 6 bases between. This CDR3 has 13 amino acids. CDR3 coding DNA: TGCGCCAGCAGTGATAGTATCACCGGGGAGCTGTTTTTT. It translates to CASSDSITGELFF.

This clone was seen a handful of times. V gene TRBV6-1 combines with J gene TRBJ1-6, with 9 positions matching TRBD1. In germline, CDR1 is MNHNS, CDR2 SASEGT. V was clipped by 3 bases and J by 9 bases; unmatched bases: 6. CDR3 length: 15 residues. The CDR3 loop is CASSETQGASSPLHF. CDR3 sequence (DNA): TGTGCCAGCAGTGAGACACAGGGGGCTAGTTCACCCCTCCACTTT.